This T cell receptor beta chain was retrieved from a study of patients with pleural tuberculosis. Trimming pared 3 bases from V and 3 bases from J, leaving 13 bases between. This CDR3 contains 15 residues. CDR1 and CDR2 (germline): ENHRY, SYGVKD. MiXCR, applied by TCRdb to the reads, yields one record per CDR3 protein. The table records around 50,000 distinct CDR3 sequences, 7.3% of them present only once. V is TRBV10-3 and J is TRBJ2-3; the D gene is possibly TRBD2 (6 bases). The source of this sequence is a human donor with pleural tuberculosis. The CDR3 coding sequence is TGTGCCATCAGTGAACGGCGGGATGGGACAGATACGCAGTATTTT. Translation gives CAISERRDGTDTQYF.